A selection of T cell receptor beta chains follows, all from one sample in a study of cytomegalovirus exposure and HLA in healthy donors. The protocol was immunoSEQ multiplex PCR, while the TCRdb copy is restricted to in-frame clones and leaves out a portion. The sample has fewer than 200,000 clones, approximately 71% seen once. The sample consisted of PBMCs. Receptors originate from a girl aged 5 to 17 in good health and CMV-seronegative. Each CDR3 is given with its conserved first and last residue. Each record gives: V gene, D gene, J gene, clone size, CDR3 DNA, CDR3 protein. D genes are given only for firm matches. Not every row has a clone size; where given, it reads once, few, many or a size class.

TRBV30	TRBD2	TRBJ2-2	few	TGTGCCTGGAAAAATTGGGGTCTAGCGGGGGGGGAGCTGTTTTTT	CAWKNWGLAGGELFF
TRBV6-5	TRBD1	TRBJ1-1	NA	TGTGCCAGCACCGGACCAGGGGGCACTGAAGCTTTCTTT	CASTGPGGTEAFF
TRBV5-1	NA	TRBJ1-1	NA	TGCGCCAGCAGCCCTTACTACCCAAACACTGAAGCTTTCTTT	CASSPYYPNTEAFF
TRBV5-1	NA	TRBJ1-1	NA	TGCGCCAGCAGTAGTAAAGCTTTCTTT	CASSSKAFF
TRBV14	TRBD2	TRBJ2-3	NA	TGTGCCAGCAGCCATCCTAGCGGGAATCCTTACACTAGCACAGATACGCAGTATTTT	CASSHPSGNPYTSTDTQYF
TRBV2	NA	TRBJ2-5	NA	TGTGCCAGCACCAACAGTAAAGAGACCCAGTACTTC	CASTNSKETQYF
TRBV7-9	NA	TRBJ1-5	NA	TGTGCCAGCAGCCCGGGAAGTAATCAGCCCCAGCATTTT	CASSPGSNQPQHF
TRBV30	NA	TRBJ1-1	once	TGTGCCTGGAGTGTACGGGGGGCCGTGAACACTGAAGCTTTCTTT	CAWSVRGAVNTEAFF
TRBV5-1	TRBD1	TRBJ1-1	NA	TGCGCCAGCAGCGCCCAACAGGGGGAAGACACTGAAGCTTTCTTT	CASSAQQGEDTEAFF
TRBV5-1	NA	TRBJ1-6	NA	TGCGCCAGCAGCCCTATGCCGGGAAATAATTCACCCCTCCACTTT	CASSPMPGNNSPLHF
TRBV7-3	TRBD1	TRBJ2-3	NA	TGTGCCAGCAGCTCCTCGGGACAGGGGGCAGATACGCAGTATTTT	CASSSSGQGADTQYF
TRBV7-9	TRBD2	TRBJ2-3	NA	TGTGCCAGCAGCCTCAGGTCGATAGCGGGGACTGCCACAGATACGCAGTATTTT	CASSLRSIAGTATDTQYF
TRBV4-1	NA	TRBJ1-6	few	TGCGCCAGCAGCCAAGAGTATAGCTCCTATAATTCACCCCTCCACTTT	CASSQEYSSYNSPLHF
TRBV6-5	NA	TRBJ1-2	few	TGTGCCAGCTTTCAGGGGACCTCTGGCTACACCTTC	CASFQGTSGYTF
TRBV7-9	NA	TRBJ2-7	NA	TGTGCCAGCAGGCCAGGGGGAGGCGCCTACGAGCAGTACTTC	CASRPGGGAYEQYF
TRBV6-6	TRBD2	TRBJ2-7	NA	TGTGCCAGCAGGACTAGCGGTTTTAGCTCCTACGAGCAGTACTTC	CASRTSGFSSYEQYF
TRBV30	TRBD1	TRBJ1-4	NA	TGTGCCGGATCGGACAGGCGGGAACTGTTTTTT	CAGSDRRELFF
TRBV6-6	NA	TRBJ1-5	NA	TGTGCCAGCAGCCGAAGGCCGGGGGACAATCAGCCCCAGCATTTT	CASSRRPGDNQPQHF
TRBV6-6	TRBD1	TRBJ1-1	once	TGTGCCAGCAACCCGGGACAGCTGAACACTGAAGCTTTCTTT	CASNPGQLNTEAFF
TRBV2	NA	TRBJ1-6	NA	TGTGCCAGCAGTCAAGTGGGGGCCCTCAATAATTCACCCCTCCACTTT	CASSQVGALNNSPLHF
TRBV7-3	TRBD1	TRBJ1-5	NA	TGTGCCAGCAGCCACAGGGGTACACGCGATAATCAGCCCCAGCATTTT	CASSHRGTRDNQPQHF
TRBV7-8	NA	TRBJ2-5	once	TGTGCCAGCAGCTTAGCGAGATGGTGGGAGACCCAGTACTTC	CASSLARWWETQYF
TRBV7-9	NA	TRBJ1-4	NA	TGTGCCAGCACCAAGGGGCCAACTAATGAAAAACTGTTTTTT	CASTKGPTNEKLFF
TRBV5-6	TRBD1	TRBJ2-1	few	TGTGCCAGCAGCTACAGGGGAGAAGATGAGCAGTTCTTC	CASSYRGEDEQFF
TRBV7-9	NA	TRBJ2-1	NA	TGTGCCAGCAGCCCTCCTTGGGGGGTCGGGAATGAGCAGTTCTTC	CASSPPWGVGNEQFF
TRBV5-6	NA	TRBJ2-7	NA	TGTGCCAGCAGCTCCCGAGACTACGAGCAGTACTTC	CASSSRDYEQYF
TRBV7-9	TRBD1	TRBJ2-2	NA	TGTGCCAGCAGACAAAATAGGGACAGGGGGTTATTTGGGGAGCTGTTTTTT	CASRQNRDRGLFGELFF
TRBV2	TRBD2	TRBJ2-1	NA	TGTGCCAGCAGATTTAGCGGGGGCTCCTACAATGAGCAGTTCTTC	CASRFSGGSYNEQFF
TRBV7-9	TRBD1	TRBJ1-1	NA	TGTGCCAGCAGAATAACAGGGGTGACGACTGAAGCTTTCTTT	CASRITGVTTEAFF
TRBV6-5	NA	TRBJ1-5	NA	TGTGCCAGAAGACGGGGGGCGGAAAGCAATCAGCCCCAGCATTTT	CARRRGAESNQPQHF
TRBV7-3	TRBD1	TRBJ1-6	NA	TGTGCCAGCAGCCGGGGACAGGGGAATTCACCCCTCCACTTT	CASSRGQGNSPLHF
TRBV5-4	TRBD1	TRBJ2-7	NA	TGTACCAGCAGCCCCCCGGACAGGGGATCCTACGAGCAGTACTTC	CTSSPPDRGSYEQYF
TRBV6-6	TRBD2	TRBJ2-1	NA	TGTGCCAGCAGTCGACTAGCCGATGAGCAGTTCTTC	CASSRLADEQFF
TRBV6-1	NA	TRBJ1-1	NA	TGTGCCAGCGCGATCTGGGGGGACGGCACTGAAGCTTTCTTT	CASAIWGDGTEAFF
TRBV19	NA	TRBJ1-1	NA	TGTGCCAGTAGTAATCCGGGGGGCAACACTGAAGCTTTCTTT	CASSNPGGNTEAFF
TRBV5-1	NA	TRBJ2-3	once	TGCGCCAGCAGCTTGGCACGGGATAGCACAGATACGCAGTATTTT	CASSLARDSTDTQYF
TRBV6-6	TRBD1	TRBJ2-7	NA	TGTGCCAGCGACAGGGGGCGCACCAACGAGCAGTACTTC	CASDRGRTNEQYF
TRBV6-1	TRBD2	TRBJ2-7	NA	TGTGCCAGCAGTGAACTGTCGGGGGGACGGCTCTACGAGCAGTACTTC	CASSELSGGRLYEQYF
TRBV10-1	TRBD1	TRBJ2-1	NA	TGCGCCAGCAGTTCGGGACAGGGGGCTAATGAGCAGTTCTTC	CASSSGQGANEQFF
TRBV6-5	NA	TRBJ1-2	NA	TGTGCCAGCAGTGGGGGGGCAAGAGAAGGCTACACCTTC	CASSGGAREGYTF
TRBV29-1	NA	TRBJ2-2	NA	TGCAGCGTTATTGGGGGCCCCTCCGGGGAGCTGTTTTTT	CSVIGGPSGELFF
TRBV5-1	NA	TRBJ2-5	NA	TGCGCCAGCAGCTTGGACCCCGACAACAGAGAGACCCAGTACTTC	CASSLDPDNRETQYF
TRBV6-4	NA	TRBJ2-1	once	TGTGCCAGCAGTGAGGAACAGGGTACCTACAATGAGCAGTTCTTC	CASSEEQGTYNEQFF
TRBV5-1	TRBD2	TRBJ2-2	NA	TGCGCCAGCAGCTTTAGCGGGGGGGCGAACACCGGGGAGCTGTTTTTT	CASSFSGGANTGELFF
TRBV2	NA	TRBJ1-1	NA	TGTGCCAGCAGTATACAGCCGAACACTGAAGCTTTCTTT	CASSIQPNTEAFF
TRBV5-1	NA	TRBJ2-7	few	TGCGCCAGCAGCTCCTCACCTGGGGCCGCCTACGAGCAGTACTTC	CASSSSPGAAYEQYF
TRBV5-4	NA	TRBJ2-3	few	TGTGCCAGCAGCTTCGCCCACAGGGAACCTCTAGATACGCAGTATTTT	CASSFAHREPLDTQYF
TRBV10-2	TRBD2	TRBJ2-2	NA	TGCGCCAGCAAACAGCGGGGGGCCCTGACCGGGGAGCTGTTTTTT	CASKQRGALTGELFF
TRBV9	TRBD1	TRBJ1-2	few	TGTGCCAGCAGCCCCCAGACAGGGGGCCACCTTGGGTATGGCTACACCTTC	CASSPQTGGHLGYGYTF